The 12 T cell receptor beta chains below were found in one sample sequenced in a study of CD8 T cells in Susac syndrome. Random hexamers served to reverse transcribe roughly 0.5 to 1 ug RNA. TCRdb analysed the immunoSEQ multiplex PCR reads with MiXCR anew, one entry per CDR3 protein. The profile shows about 140,000 distinct CDR3 sequences, 95% of them singletons. Sequencing was carried out using CD4+ T cells from PBMCs. These receptors came from a human donor with Susac syndrome.

This clonotype was counted once. DNA of the CDR3: TGCAGCGCGACGGACGCTAATCAGCCCCAGCATTTT. It is translated as CSATDANQPQHF. The chain has TRBV29-1 and TRBJ1-5; D remains ambiguous. Trimming removed 7 bases from V and 4 bases from J, with 11 bases in between. Germline V gene lookup returns CDR1 SQVTM and CDR2 ANQGSEA. The CDR3 covers 12 residues.

The chain uses TRBV6-5 and TRBJ2-7, with D possibly being TRBD2 (6 bases). Trimming removed 2 bases at V and 0 bases at J, with 11 bases between. The CDR3 totals 15 residues. Germline V gene lookup returns CDR1 MNHEY and CDR2 SVGAGI. DNA of the CDR3: TGTGCCAGCAGTTACAGGAGGGCTGGCTCCTACGAGCAGTACTTC. Encoded protein: CASSYRRAGSYEQYF.

V and J are TRBV30 and TRBJ2-5; possibly TRBD1 or TRBD2 for D (6 bases each). Looked up from germline, CDR1 is GTSNPN and CDR2 is SVGIG (reference sequence). Trimming removed 0 bases at V and 5 bases at J, with 13 bases between. CDR3 length: 14 residues. The CDR3 DNA is TGTGCCTGGAGTGTAGGGGGGAGTCAGGAGACCCAGTACTTC. This gives the protein CAWSVGGSQETQYF.

J is TRBJ2-7 and V is TRBV7-2; 12 nucleotides align to TRBD2. The germline gives CDR1 SGHTA, CDR2 FQGNSA. V lost 2 bases and J lost 6; bases outside the gene matches: 5. This CDR3 spans 15 amino acids. CDR3 sequence reads: CASSLPSGRGGEQYF. CDR3 nucleotides: TGTGCCAGCAGCTTACCTAGCGGGAGGGGAGGCGAGCAGTACTTC.

The V call is TRBV5-1, the J call TRBJ2-5; a possible D gene is TRBD2 (5 bases). The CDR3 contains 14 residues. Per germline, CDR1 SGHRS and CDR2 YFSETQ. Trimming stripped 4 bases from V and 2 bases from J, with 12 bases between. CDR3 nucleotides: TGCGCCAGCAGCCCGGAATCGGGGCAAGAGACCCAGTACTTC. It yields the protein CASSPESGQETQYF.

The rearrangement joins TRBV15 to TRBJ1-6, with D unclear. Germline CDR1 is LNHNV and CDR2 is YYDKDF (reference sequence). CDR3 length equals 13 residues. The V end was cut by 0 bases, the J end by 7 bases, with 4 bases between. CDR3 sequence: CATSRESNSPLHF. The CDR3 DNA reads as TGTGCCACCAGCAGAGAATCAAATTCACCCCTCCACTTT.

The J gene is TRBJ2-3, the V gene TRBV7-2; no clear D gene. The V end was cut by 1 base, the J end by 4 bases, with 6 bases between. There are 13 residues in the CDR3. Germline-derived CDR1 and CDR2 are SGHTA and FQGNSA. The DNA of the CDR3 is TGTGCCAGCAGCTTAGGTGGCGCAGATACGCAGTATTTT. Encoded protein: CASSLGGADTQYF.

V and J are TRBV20-1 and TRBJ2-7; unclear D gene. CDR3 length: 13 residues. The germline V gene encodes CDR1 DFQATT and CDR2 SNEGSKA (reference sequence). The V gene lost 4 bases and the J gene lost 2 bases, with 12 bases spanning the gap. The CDR3 sequence is CSATVAKTYEQYF. CDR3 in DNA: TGCAGTGCTACGGTAGCAAAGACCTACGAGCAGTACTTC.

The V gene is TRBV7-2, the J gene TRBJ2-5; no firm D call. The CDR3 consists of 12 residues. V was shortened by 2 bases and J by 5 bases, with 6 bases between the two germline ends. Germline lookup yields CDR1 SGHTA and CDR2 FQGNSA. The CDR3 DNA reads as TGTGCCAGCAGCTTATCGATGGAGACCCAGTACTTC. Its protein product is CASSLSMETQYF.

V gene TRBV6-1 combines with J gene TRBJ1-2; D gene ambiguous. The CDR3 consists of 17 residues. In germline, CDR1 is MNHNS, CDR2 SASEGT. The V gene lost 8 bases and the J gene lost 4 bases, with 26 bases spanning the gap. CDR3 nucleotide sequence: TGTGCCAGCGCAACGGGTAATCAAGAAAGGTTGGGCTATGGCTACACCTTC. Translated: CASATGNQERLGYGYTF.

This clonotype was observed once. V and J are TRBV5-1 and TRBJ2-3; D possibly corresponds to TRBD2 (5 bases). The CDR3 spans 13 residues. Trimming left V 4 bases short and J 4 bases short, with 10 bases between. Germline values: CDR1 SGHRS, CDR2 YFSETQ. In DNA, the CDR3 is TGCGCCAGCAGCCTGGATAGCGCAGATACGCAGTATTTT. It translates to CASSLDSADTQYF.

This chain links TRBV5-4 with TRBJ2-1, with D possibly matching TRBD1 (7 bases). CDR3 length: 14 amino acids. Germline values: CDR1 SGHNT, CDR2 YYREEE (reference sequence). With 8 bases removed from V and 7 bases from J, the gap between germline ends came to 19 bases. For the CDR3, the DNA is TGTGCCAGTATGAGGCAGGGGGGAGGTAATGAGCAGTTCTTC. Amino acid sequence: CASMRQGGGNEQFF.